This T cell receptor beta chain comes out of a study of cytomegalovirus exposure and HLA in healthy donors. The PCR employed 60 Vbeta primers together with 13 Jbeta primers. Here immunoSEQ multiplex PCR was the method, and the copy in TCRdb shows in-frame clones only, minus some. In the table there are about 120,000 clones, under 85% of which are singletons. This receptor was obtained from a man aged 25 to 40 in good health and CMV-seropositive. The sample comprised PBMCs.

The CDR3 sequence is CASSLGDRVESYEQYF. The CDR3 nucleotides are TGTGCCAGCAGCTTAGGGGACAGGGTCGAGTCCTACGAGCAGTACTTC. V is TRBV7-2 and J is TRBJ2-7, with 9 bases lining up with TRBD1. After removal of 1 base from V and 1 base from J, the junction contained 5 bases not matched to a gene. Per germline, CDR1 SGHTA and CDR2 FQGNSA. This CDR3 is 16 amino acids long.